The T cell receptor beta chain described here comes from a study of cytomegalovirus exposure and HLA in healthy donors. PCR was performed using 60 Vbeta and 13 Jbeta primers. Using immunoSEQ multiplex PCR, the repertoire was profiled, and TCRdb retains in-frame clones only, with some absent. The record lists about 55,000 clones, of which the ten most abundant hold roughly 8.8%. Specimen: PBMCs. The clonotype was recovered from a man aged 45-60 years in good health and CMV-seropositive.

The CDR3 sequence is CAWSPGLARASGYTF. The CDR3, as DNA: TGTGCCTGGAGTCCCGGGCTGGCACGTGCTAGCGGCTACACCTTC. This sequence joins TRBV30 and TRBJ1-2; D is undetermined. Germline loops: CDR1 GTSNPN, CDR2 SVGIG (reference sequence). The CDR3 has 15 amino acids. Between the trimmed V and J ends, which lost 2 bases and 8 bases, there was a span of 21 bases.